The 13 T cell receptor beta chains below all came from one sample that was sequenced in a study of shared clonotypes between healthy human individuals. The data were produced by immunoSEQ multiplex PCR, yet TCRdb's version contains in-frame clones alone and is incomplete. The table lists some 680,000 clones, 73% of them singletons. The sample consisted of memory CD4+ T cells sorted from blood. Documented subset: CD45RA-negative fraction. The receptor source for this set is a woman younger than 45 in good health.

V and J are TRBV4-1 and TRBJ2-1; D ambiguous. CDR1 and CDR2 from the germline V gene are MGHRA and YSYEKL. V was clipped by 1 base and J by 6 bases, with 19 bases between them. The CDR3 consists of 17 residues. The CDR3 nucleotides are TGCGCCAGCAGCCAAGGCTCGGGTGGCCCCCGCAGCAATGAGCAGTTCTTC. The encoded protein is CASSQGSGGPRSNEQFF.

The rearrangement uses TRBV2 and TRBJ2-1, with 7 bases aligning to TRBD1. Germline V gene lookup returns CDR1 SNHLY and CDR2 FYNNEI. V dropped 3 bases and J dropped 8; count of bases not matched to a gene: 4. The CDR3 is 13 residues long. The CDR3 sequence: CASSDSGGHEQFF. CDR3 DNA: TGTGCCAGCAGTGATTCAGGGGGACATGAGCAGTTCTTC.

This chain uses TRBV7-9 with TRBJ1-1; tentative D call: TRBD1 (5 bases). Trimming removed 5 bases at V and 4 bases at J, with 14 bases between. This CDR3 is built from 14 residues. Germline V gene lookup returns CDR1 SEHNR and CDR2 FQNEAQ (reference sequence). CDR3 sequence reads: CASSVQGGPTEAFF. DNA of the CDR3: TGTGCCAGCAGCGTGCAGGGTGGTCCCACTGAAGCTTTCTTT.

This clone appeared once. This chain joins TRBV7-8 and TRBJ2-7, with no clear D. Per germline, CDR1 SGHVS and CDR2 FQNEAQ. The CDR3 runs to 11 residues. Trimming removed 3 bases at V and 4 bases at J, with 4 bases between. CDR3 DNA sequence: TGTGCCAGCAGCTTGAGGTACGAGCAGTACTTC. It translates to CASSLRYEQYF.

This clone was found once. V usage is TRBV29-1 and J usage is TRBJ2-5; D is perhaps TRBD1 or TRBD2 (6 bases each). Gene TRBJ2-7 matches the end of the DNA better, so the J call may be wrong. Germline V gene sequence: CDR1 SQVTM, CDR2 ANQGSEA. The CDR3 runs 14 residues. CDR3 in amino acids: CSALSGASMGEQYF. CDR3 nucleotides: TGCAGTGCCCTCTCGGGGGCCTCCATGGGCGAGCAGTACTTC.

This clone was counted once. The chain couples TRBV5-1 to TRBJ1-1; TRBD1 is a possible D gene (5 bases). Trimming took off 2 bases at V and 6 bases at J, with 14 bases between the two ends. CDR1 and CDR2 from the germline V gene are SGHRS and YFSETQ. The CDR3 runs to 14 residues. The CDR3 region is CASSLSGLMAEAFF. In DNA form, the CDR3 reads TGCGCCAGCAGCTTATCAGGGTTGATGGCTGAAGCTTTCTTT.

The chain joins TRBV19 to TRBJ1-3; no clear D gene. V lost 8 bases, J lost 7 bases, and 15 bases lay in between. Germline lookup yields CDR1 LNHDA and CDR2 SQIVND (reference sequence). The CDR3 consists of 13 residues. The chain's CDR3 is CASGSFTGNTIYF. DNA for the CDR3: TGTGCCAGTGGGAGCTTTACCGGGAACACCATATATTTT. Full variable domain (missing parts from reference TRBV19 and TRBJ1-3): DGGITQSPKYLFRKEGQNVTLSCEQNLNHDAMYWYRQDPGQGLRLIYYSQIVNDFQKGDIAEGYSVSREKKESFPLTVTSAQKNPTAFYLCASGSFTGNTIYFGEGSWLTVV.

This sequence joins TRBV5-1 and TRBJ2-2; D might be TRBD1 (5 bases). CDR3 length equals 15 residues. Germline V gene sequence: CDR1 SGHRS, CDR2 YFSETQ. V dropped 3 bases and J dropped 6 bases, with 15 bases sitting between them. Here the CDR3 DNA reads TGCGCCAGCAGCTACCGGCAGGGAAACGCCGGGGAGCTGTTTTTT. This sequence encodes CASSYRQGNAGELFF.

This sequence joins TRBV28 and TRBJ1-5; no clear D gene. Germline V gives CDR1 MDHEN, CDR2 SYDVKM. V was trimmed by 6 bases and J by 5 bases, leaving 17 bases between them. The CDR3 is 15 residues long. The CDR3 nucleotides are TGTGCCAGCAGACCCAGAGGGCCCCAATATCAGCCCCAGCATTTT. Protein product: CASRPRGPQYQPQHF.

This chain uses TRBV5-1 with TRBJ2-5, with 7 positions matching TRBD1. V lost 4 bases, J lost 1 base, and 7 bases stayed unmatched. CDR3 length: 15 amino acids. Germline values: CDR1 SGHRS, CDR2 YFSETQ. The CDR3 sequence is CASSPGTDFQETQYF. The CDR3 coding sequence is TGCGCCAGCAGCCCCGGGACAGACTTCCAAGAGACCCAGTACTTC.

This clone was counted only a few times. Additional DNA sequences in this sample encode the identical CDR3. J is TRBJ1-5 and V is TRBV2; the match to TRBD1 covers 9 bases. The V and J ends lost 6 bases and 4 bases, in that order; junction bases with no gene match: 1. Germline-derived CDR1 and CDR2 are SNHLY and FYNNEI. The CDR3 has 13 residues. This chain's CDR3 is CASRGQGNQPQHF. The CDR3, as DNA: TGTGCCAGCAGGGGACAGGGTAATCAGCCCCAGCATTTT.

V gene TRBV7-6 combines with J gene TRBJ1-4; 8 positions match TRBD1. After removal of 6 bases from V and 0 bases from J, the junction contained 9 bases not matched to a gene. Germline-derived CDR1 and CDR2 are SGHVS and FNYEAQ. There are 17 residues in the CDR3. CDR3 nucleotides: TGTGCCAGCAGTAAAAGGACAGGGTATGCAACTAATGAAAAACTGTTTTTT. Encoded protein: CASSKRTGYATNEKLFF.

V is TRBV6-5 and J is TRBJ2-7; no reliable D call. CDR1 is MNHEY, CDR2 SVGAGI, per germline. This CDR3 contains 14 residues. The ends were cut back, 5 bases at V and 2 bases at J, with 13 bases in the middle. The CDR3 protein is CASSRSRNTYEQYF. Here the CDR3 DNA reads TGTGCCAGCAGTCGGTCAAGGAATACCTACGAGCAGTACTTC.